The source of this TCR beta chain is a study of human thymus T cells (dated by TCRdb to about 2020). As for the study more broadly: TCR alpha and beta repertoires from about eight infant thymus samples and four related peripheral blood samples were characterized in the study. Donor ages ranging from about 6 to 250 days were recorded, and about six male and a couple of female infants were included in the cohort.

Thymus tissue was collected as surgical resects that were removed during corrective cardiac surgery. In Finland, the donors were immunologically healthy infants who were having open corrective cardiac surgery for congenital heart defects. Thymocytes were released mechanically from tissue and stored at -70 °C as pellets of 10-30 million cells. Genomic DNA was extracted from frozen cell pellets with a QIAsymphony instrument. CDR1 and CDR2 were assigned from the germline V gene (reference sequence) as MNHEY and SMNVEV. V loses 5 bases, J loses 1 base, and the germline ends lie 8 bases apart. The CDR3 covers 13 residues, taking in both the cysteine and the phenylalanine. Only the CDR3 part of the read is kept: 39 bases, read in frame from the first base. Study-wide findings and limitations: Both the thymic and the peripheral blood repertoires appeared to show biased V and J gene segment usage. On average, thymus samples yielded around 810,000 unique TCRB clonotypes, whereas blood samples yielded about 80,000. The related research reported highly overlapping thymic TCR repertoires among unrelated individuals.

TCRB and TCRAD loci were amplified from a standardized quantity of quality-controlled genomic DNA using the immunoSEQ multiplex PCR assay. The amplicons spanned the V(D)J region and were long enough to cover the CDR3 and allow V and J genes to be identified. Amplicon sequencing was performed on an Illumina platform through the commercial immunoSEQ service. The study's own analysis went as follows. Primer bias and sequencing errors were corrected using previously described methods, and TCRAD and TCRB definitions followed the IMGT database. The repertoires were analysed using immunoSEQ Analyzer 3.0 and VDJTools for basic statistics, V/J segment usage, diversity estimates, rarefaction and pairwise overlap. Diversity was estimated using the Chao1, ChaoE, Efron-Thisted, Shannon and inverse Simpson indices, and was also estimated on datasets down-sampled to the size of the smallest sample. Repertoire overlap used strict matching of CDR3 nucleotide sequence, V gene and J gene, with Jaccard-based multidimensional scaling clustering. Imported from immuneACCESS, the table was reduced by TCRdb to in-frame sequences with V and J called. These copies leave out some clones; in studies compared against another copy, an unresolved V gene accounts for under half, and the cause of the remainder is not known. V, J and clone size are taken as reported in that table, and D and trimming were inferred from the DNA itself. Across this sample there are 70,000 to 75,000 clones, with roughly 94% seen only once. Clones ranked in the top ten supply 0.03% to 0.035% of the sample.

As to this clone: The clone's antigen remains unknown. One base away there is no much larger clone; base qualities are not given.

The source of this sequence is a girl less than two years old with a congenital heart defect but otherwise immunologically healthy. The sequence is built from TRBV27 and TRBJ1-1; the D gene is not confidently resolved. Sequenced material: thymus tissue. In nucleotide form, the sequence is TGTGCCAGCAGTCCGGGAAGGAACACTGAAGCTTTCTTT. It is translated as CASSPGRNTEAFF.